The 22 T cell receptor beta chains below were found in one sample sequenced in a study of blood T cell repertoires in COVID-19. Produced via immunoSEQ multiplex PCR; TCRdb's table is partial and in-frame only. The sample shows about 190,000 clones, around four fifths of them seen only once. Sequenced sample: peripheral blood. The origin of the receptors is a man between 50 and 59 years old with active or convalescent COVID-19.

The rearrangement joins TRBV30 to TRBJ1-2; TRBD1 is a possible D gene (6 bases). The CDR3 sequence is 15 residues long. V was clipped by 3 bases and J by 4 bases, with 18 bases between them. Germline V gene data show CDR1 as GTSNPN and CDR2 as SVGIG (reference sequence). The CDR3 DNA sequence: TGTGCCTGGAGGGGGGCGAAGGGGTCGGGCTATGGCTACACCTTC. Translated, it gives CAWRGAKGSGYGYTF.

The chain recombines TRBV3-1 (or the pseudogene TRBV3-2) with TRBJ2-5, with D unresolved. Trimming cost V 4 bases and J 6 bases, with 9 bases left between them. CDR3 length equals 12 residues. Germline V gives CDR1 LGHDT, CDR2 YNNKEL (reference sequence). The CDR3 sequence is CASSPSGKTQYF. The CDR3, as DNA: TGTGCCAGCAGCCCGTCAGGAAAGACCCAGTACTTC.

The genes are TRBV27 and TRBJ1-2; D perhaps matches TRBD1 (5 bases). V lost 6 bases to trimming and J lost 4 bases, with 21 bases between them. Germline CDR1 reads MNHEY; CDR2 reads SMNVEV (reference sequence). The CDR3 contains 16 residues. This CDR3 reads CASREEGLHQFYGYTF. The CDR3 DNA reads as TGTGCCAGCAGAGAGGAGGGACTCCATCAGTTCTATGGCTACACCTTC.

The chain recombines TRBV4-2 with TRBJ2-3; 10 bases map to TRBD2. V shed 2 bases, J shed 9 bases, and the junction held 11 bases outside the gene matches. CDR1 and CDR2 from the germline V gene are LGHNA and YNFKEQ. There are 16 residues in the CDR3. This CDR3 is CASSQQTSGPPWTQYF. The CDR3 nucleotides read TGTGCCAGCAGCCAACAGACTAGCGGGCCGCCCTGGACGCAGTATTTT.

The chain is built from TRBV5-5 and TRBJ1-3; D possibly corresponds to TRBD1 (5 bases). Germline CDR1 is SGHKS and CDR2 is YYEKEE (reference sequence). The CDR3 has 16 residues. Between the trimmed V and J ends, which lost 5 bases and 0 bases, there was a span of 15 bases. CDR3 sequence (DNA): TGTGCCAGCAGGCCCCCGGCGGGGGACTCTGGAAACACCATATATTTT. Its translation: CASRPPAGDSGNTIYF. The full variable domain, with the rest looked up from reference TRBV5-5 and TRBJ1-3, is DAGVTQSPTHLIKTRGQQVTLRCSPISGHKSVSWYQQVLGQGPQFIFQYYEKEERGRGNFPDRFSARQFPNYSSELNVNALLLGDSALYLCASRPPAGDSGNTIYFGEGSWLTVV.

V and J are TRBV5-6 and TRBJ2-5; 11 bases are shared with TRBD2. Trimming cost V 3 bases and J 1 base; bases outside gene matches: 2. CDR3 size: 15 residues. Germline CDR1 is SGHDT and CDR2 is YYEEEE. CDR3 in amino acids: CASSYSGGAQETQYF. The CDR3 region has the DNA TGTGCCAGCAGCTATAGCGGGGGGGCCCAAGAGACCCAGTACTTC.

This clone showed up just once. This chain links TRBV27 with TRBJ1-2; the match to TRBD1 covers 10 bases. This CDR3 spans 15 amino acids. Per the germline V gene, CDR1 is MNHEY and CDR2 is SMNVEV (reference sequence). Germline trimming cut 5 bases from V and 11 bases from J; bases unmatched to any gene: 14. The CDR3 loop is CASSPNGQGGLRYTF. Written as DNA, the CDR3 is TGTGCCAGCAGTCCGAACGGACAGGGGGGGCTCCGGTACACCTTC.

This clone showed up just a few times. The CDR3 loop is CASSERFKGPTEAFF. The CDR3, as DNA: TGTGCCAGCAGTGAGAGGTTCAAGGGGCCAACTGAAGCTTTCTTT. The chain employs TRBV6-1 and TRBJ1-1, with D possibly TRBD1 on 5 matching bases. V was shortened by 3 bases and J by 5 bases, with 16 bases between the two germline ends. The CDR3 consists of 15 residues. Germline values: CDR1 MNHNS, CDR2 SASEGT.

This clone was recorded once. The CDR3 spells CASGSAGRGQTQYF. As DNA, the CDR3 is TGTGCTAGTGGTTCGGCAGGCAGGGGTCAGACCCAGTACTTC. The rearrangement joins TRBV12-5 to TRBJ2-5, with a possible D match to TRBD1 (6 bases). V lost 4 bases to trimming and J lost 6 bases, with 15 bases between them. Germline V gene sequence: CDR1 LGHNT, CDR2 FRNRAP. This CDR3 spans 14 amino acids.

The chain has TRBV6-5 and TRBJ1-2; TRBD1 might be the D (5 bases). CDR1 and CDR2 (germline): MNHEY, SVGAGI. Trimming stripped 5 bases from V and 8 bases from J, with 15 bases between. CDR3 length: 13 amino acids. CDR3 coding DNA: TGTGCCAGCAGTCCGGGGGTTCTGGCGGGCTACACCTTC. Its translation is CASSPGVLAGYTF.

CDR3 residues: CASGQGNTEAFF. For the CDR3, the DNA is TGTGCCAGCGGACAGGGGAACACTGAAGCTTTCTTT. The chain employs TRBV19 and TRBJ1-1; 8 positions agree with TRBD1. Germline trimming cut 9 bases from V and 1 base from J; bases unmatched to any gene: 1. The CDR3 is 12 amino acids. In germline, CDR1 is LNHDA, CDR2 SQIVND (reference sequence).

The chain has TRBV5-6 and TRBJ1-1; no reliable D call. This CDR3 is 13 amino acids long. V lost 4 bases to trimming and J lost 4 bases, with 11 bases between them. Germline V gives CDR1 SGHDT, CDR2 YYEEEE. CDR3 amino acids: CASSLVEGTEAFF. The CDR3 bases are TGTGCCAGCAGCCTCGTTGAGGGCACTGAAGCTTTCTTT.

The chain joins TRBV6-2 or TRBV6-3 to TRBJ1-1; D is unclear. The V gene lost 7 bases and the J gene lost 1 base, with 13 bases spanning the gap. Germline CDR1 reads MNHEY; CDR2 reads SVGEGT. The CDR3 contains 14 residues. In DNA, the CDR3 is TGTGCCAGCACCCCCGGCGGGAGGAACACTGAAGCTTTCTTT. This codes for CASTPGGRNTEAFF.

The chain links TRBV15 to TRBJ1-1, with 9 positions matching TRBD1. The CDR3 totals 16 residues. J was trimmed by 3 bases and V by 3 bases; bases with no gene match: 8. CDR1 and CDR2 from the germline V gene are LNHNV and YYDKDF (reference sequence). The CDR3 DNA reads TGTGCCACCAGCAGGGACAGGGGCACTTGGGACACTGAAGCTTTCTTT. It translates to CATSRDRGTWDTEAFF. The variable domain in full, with the rest retrieved from reference TRBV15 and TRBJ1-1, is DAMVIQNPRYQVTQFGKPVTLSCSQTLNHNVMYWYQQKSSQAPKLLFHYYDKDFNNEADTPDNFQSRRPNTSFCFLDIRSPGLGDTAMYLCATSRDRGTWDTEAFFGQGTRLTVV.

V usage is TRBV27 and J usage is TRBJ2-5; D call uncertain. The CDR3 extends over 13 amino acids. CDR1 and CDR2 (germline): MNHEY, SMNVEV (reference sequence). V dropped 5 bases and J dropped 5 bases, with 12 bases sitting between them. The CDR3 nucleotides read TGTGCCAGCAGTCCTCAGGTGGGCGAGACCCAGTACTTC. It specifies CASSPQVGETQYF.

The chain combines TRBV3-1 (or the pseudogene TRBV3-2) with TRBJ2-7; a weak D match, TRBD2 (5 bases). The CDR3 covers 11 residues. V was trimmed by 11 bases and J by 5 bases, leaving 13 bases between them. CDR1 LGHDT and CDR2 YNNKEL come from the germline V gene (reference sequence). The CDR3, as DNA: TGTGCCGTGTCGGGGTTGGACGAGCAGTACTTC. Translation gives CAVSGLDEQYF.

The CDR3 here is CASGRSIGQGDTEAFF. The CDR3 DNA reads as TGTGCTAGTGGACGATCCATTGGACAGGGAGACACTGAAGCTTTCTTT. The chain is built from TRBV12-5 and TRBJ1-1; TRBD1 matches at 8 bases. V trimming: 6 bases; J trimming: 3 bases; junction bases outside the gene matches: 12. CDR1 is LGHNT, CDR2 FRNRAP, per germline. The CDR3 sequence is 16 residues long.

The chain links TRBV28 to TRBJ1-4; a possible D gene is TRBD1 (6 bases). Trimming cost V 6 bases and J 9 bases, with 23 bases left between them. Germline V CDR1 and CDR2: MDHEN, SYDVKM. CDR3 length: 16 residues. CDR3: CASSPPLSRGRKKLFF. The CDR3 nucleotides read TGTGCCAGCAGCCCACCCCTGTCCAGGGGACGGAAAAAACTGTTTTTT.

The V and J genes are TRBV7-2 and TRBJ1-1; weak D call: TRBD1 (6 bases). With 8 bases removed from V and 1 base from J, the gap between germline ends came to 14 bases. The CDR3 has 14 residues. Germline CDR1 reads SGHTA; CDR2 reads FQGNSA. The CDR3 reads CASLLGHSNTEAFF. The CDR3 nucleotides are TGTGCCAGCCTTCTGGGACATTCGAACACTGAAGCTTTCTTT.

The rearrangement uses TRBV10-3 and TRBJ2-5, with 11 bases that match TRBD2. This CDR3 contains 15 residues. The V and J ends lost 6 bases and 4 bases, in that order; junction bases with no gene match: 7. Germline V gene data show CDR1 as ENHRY and CDR2 as SYGVKD. CDR3 amino acids: CAISKLAGESETQYF. Here the CDR3 DNA reads TGTGCCATCAGCAAACTAGCGGGAGAGTCAGAGACCCAGTACTTC.

This clone was counted only a few times. The chain uses TRBV6-6 and TRBJ1-2; no clear D. Per germline, CDR1 MNHNY and CDR2 SVGAGI (reference sequence). Trimming took off 6 bases at V and 4 bases at J, with 15 bases between the two ends. The CDR3 contains 14 residues. CDR3 amino acids: CASSPSRYSYGYTF. The CDR3 DNA sequence: TGTGCCAGCAGCCCATCACGCTACAGCTATGGCTACACCTTC.

The chain combines TRBV3-1 (or the pseudogene TRBV3-2) with TRBJ2-1, with 8 bases aligning to TRBD1. There are 15 residues in the CDR3. J gave up 5 bases and V 4 bases, and 7 bases lay outside the gene matches. CDR1 LGHDT and CDR2 YNNKEL come from the germline V gene (reference sequence). The chain's CDR3 is CASSLRDRHNNEQFF. CDR3 nucleotides: TGTGCCAGCAGCCTTCGGGACAGGCATAACAATGAGCAGTTCTTC.